The clone carrying this TCR beta chain appeared once. The data derive from a study of T cell responses to AZD1222 COVID-19 vaccine. Measured with immunoSEQ multiplex PCR; TCRdb has only the in-frame clones, and not every one. The sample shows around 150,000 clones, 94% of them seen only once. The clonotype was recovered from an adult in good health. Sample: peripheral blood, taken on day 0 of AZD1222 vaccination.

The CDR3 bases are TGTGCCAGCGGGTCGACAGAGAATCAGCCCCAGCATTTT. Translating it yields CASGSTENQPQHF. The chain couples TRBV6-5 to TRBJ1-5; possibly TRBD1 for D (5 bases). The ends were cut back, 8 bases at V and 4 bases at J, with 12 bases in the middle. Germline CDR1 is MNHEY and CDR2 is SVGAGI. This CDR3 spans 13 amino acids.